A single TCR beta chain is shown here with its context. The data originate from a study of blood T cell repertoires in COVID-19. In the study overall: The study drew acute and convalescent COVID-19 samples from the United States, Italy and Spain. T cells, B-cell-depleted T cells, or PBMCs provided the cDNA or gDNA that served as material.

The length of the CDR3 is 17 residues. Germline V gives CDR1 SGHDN, CDR2 FVKESK. V lost 2 bases and J 0 bases, leaving 14 bases between the germline ends. Study processing details: Amplified reference gene primers provided the basis for estimating nucleated cell counts. The method was immunoSEQ multiplex PCR; TCRdb's version includes in-frame clones alone and lacks a portion of them. V and J calls plus clone size are reproduced from that table; the DNA served to infer D and trimming. Of 150,000 or so clones in the sample, roughly nine tenths are singletons; the top ten hold 15%. The sequenced material came from peripheral blood. This chain links TRBV14 with TRBJ2-1, with D possibly TRBD2 on 6 matching bases. This clonotype originated in a woman aged 40-49 years with acute or convalescent COVID-19. CDR3 nucleotide sequence: TGTGCCAGCAGCCAATATCGCGGGGTGAGCTCCTACAATGAGCAGTTCTTC. This sequence encodes CASSQYRGVSSYNEQFF.